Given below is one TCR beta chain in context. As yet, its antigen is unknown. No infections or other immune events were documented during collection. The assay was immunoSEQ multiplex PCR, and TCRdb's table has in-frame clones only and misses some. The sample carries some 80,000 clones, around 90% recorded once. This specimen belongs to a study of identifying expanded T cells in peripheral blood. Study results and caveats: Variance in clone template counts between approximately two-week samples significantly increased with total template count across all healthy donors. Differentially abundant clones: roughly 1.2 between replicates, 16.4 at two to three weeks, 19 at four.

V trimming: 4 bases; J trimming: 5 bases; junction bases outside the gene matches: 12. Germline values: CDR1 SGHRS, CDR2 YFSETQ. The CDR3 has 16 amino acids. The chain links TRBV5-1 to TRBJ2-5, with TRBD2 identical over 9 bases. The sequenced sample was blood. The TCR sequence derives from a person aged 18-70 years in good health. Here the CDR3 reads CASSLWGSGRMETQYF. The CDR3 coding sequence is TGCGCCAGCAGCCTCTGGGGGAGCGGGAGGATGGAGACCCAGTACTTC.